The 21 T cell receptor beta chains given below trace back to one sample, sequenced in a study of blood T cell repertoires in COVID-19. Using immunoSEQ multiplex PCR, the repertoire was profiled, and TCRdb retains in-frame clones only, with some absent. The repertoire includes 150,000 or so clones, around 90% of them detected once, and 1.5% to 2% sits in the top ten. The sample was peripheral blood. These receptors were collected from a woman aged 45-60 years with acute or convalescent COVID-19.

The V and J genes are TRBV6-2 or TRBV6-3 and TRBJ2-5; D may be TRBD2 (6 bases). V lost 6 bases and J 5 bases, leaving 16 bases between the germline ends. The CDR3 spans 14 residues. Germline loops: CDR1 MNHEY, CDR2 SVGEGT. CDR3 sequence: CASSLIGGKETQYF. DNA for the CDR3: TGTGCCAGCAGCTTAATAGGAGGGAAGGAGACCCAGTACTTC.

The J gene is TRBJ2-6, the V gene TRBV29-1; D perhaps matches TRBD2 (5 bases). Trimming left V 4 bases short and J 4 bases short, with 14 bases between. This CDR3 is 15 amino acids long. Germline loops: CDR1 SQVTM, CDR2 ANQGSEA. CDR3 bases: TGCAGCGTTGGGTCCCTCAGCGGAGGGGCCAACGTCCTGACTTTC. The encoded protein is CSVGSLSGGANVLTF. Looking up the rest from reference TRBV29-1 and TRBJ2-6 gives the full variable domain: SAVISQKPSRDICQRGTSLTIQCQVDSQVTMMFWYRQQPGQSLTLIATANQGSEATYESGFVIDKFPISRPNLTFSTLTVSNMSPEDSSIYLCSVGSLSGGANVLTFGAGSRLTVL.

This chain uses TRBV12-3 or TRBV12-4 with TRBJ1-2, with unresolved D. The V and J ends lost 3 bases and 1 base respectively, with 6 bases between them. The CDR3 is 13 residues long. The CDR3 nucleotides are TGTGCCAGCAGTTTTTCTTTTAACTATGGCTACACCTTC. Protein: CASSFSFNYGYTF.

V and J are TRBV6-2 or TRBV6-3 and TRBJ2-7, with TRBD1 matching 7 bases. Germline CDR1 reads MNHEY; CDR2 reads SVGEGT. The CDR3 totals 13 residues. V was clipped by 8 bases and J by 0 bases; unmatched bases: 4. CDR3 bases: TGTGCCAGCGGCCGGGACAGCTCCTACGAGCAGTACTTC. As protein: CASGRDSSYEQYF.

This rearrangement joins TRBV5-1 to TRBJ1-1; weak D call: TRBD1 (6 bases). The V end was cut by 4 bases, the J end by 6 bases, with 13 bases between. The CDR3 is 13 amino acids. Germline CDR1 SGHRS, CDR2 YFSETQ. CDR3 region: CASSATGSAEAFF. Written as DNA, the CDR3 is TGCGCCAGCAGCGCTACAGGGAGCGCTGAAGCTTTCTTT.

To note about this clone: At one of its ends the junction is not consistent with the germline gene, which may arise from a read error. V gene TRBV27 combines with J gene TRBJ1-2; D not certain. CDR3 length: 11 amino acids. Germline V gene data show CDR1 as MNHEY and CDR2 as SMNVEV (reference sequence). The DNA for the CDR3 is TGTGCCAGCAGTTTATCGTTTCAGGCCCTCTTC. This codes for CASSLSFQALF.

The V gene is TRBV5-1, the J gene TRBJ2-5, with 12 bases fitting TRBD1. The CDR3 runs to 14 residues. CDR1 and CDR2 from the germline V gene are SGHRS and YFSETQ. V lost 3 bases and J lost 7; bases outside the gene matches: 4. In nucleotides, the CDR3 is TGCGCCAGCAGCTCTGGGACAGGGGGCGTGACCCAGTACTTC. This translates into CASSSGTGGVTQYF.

V and J are TRBV9 and TRBJ1-2; 9 nucleotides align to TRBD1. The CDR3 sequence is 14 residues long. Losses at the gene ends were 3 bases for V and 3 bases for J; bases not matched to a gene: 3. Germline V gene data show CDR1 as SGDLS and CDR2 as YYNGEE. This CDR3 reads CASSGRTGDYGYTF. The CDR3 bases are TGTGCCAGCAGCGGAAGGACAGGGGACTATGGCTACACCTTC.

The chain employs TRBV27 and TRBJ1-5; tentative D call: TRBD1 (5 bases). Between the trimmed V and J ends, which lost 6 bases and 9 bases, there was a span of 21 bases. The CDR3 has 15 residues. Germline V gene sequence: CDR1 MNHEY, CDR2 SMNVEV (reference sequence). The CDR3 DNA follows: TGTGCCAGCAGCCTCGGGGGAAGGCCTCTAGGGCCCCAGCATTTT. This codes for CASSLGGRPLGPQHF.

The chain uses TRBV2 and TRBJ1-5, with D possibly TRBD1 on 6 matching bases. The CDR3 length is 15 residues. The germline V and J ends were trimmed by 3 bases and 3 bases, with 12 bases remaining between them. The germline gives CDR1 SNHLY, CDR2 FYNNEI. In nucleotides, the CDR3 is TGTGCCAGCAGTGATACAGGGAGGGCCAATCAGCCCCAGCATTTT. It encodes CASSDTGRANQPQHF.

The CDR3 DNA follows: TGTGCCAGCAGCGTACAACAGGGGAGGTATGGCTACACCTTC. Translated, it gives CASSVQQGRYGYTF. The gene calls are TRBV7-8 and TRBJ1-2, with 7 positions matching TRBD1. CDR3 length: 14 residues. Trimming cost V 5 bases and J 5 bases; bases outside gene matches: 8. Germline V lookup: CDR1 SGHVS, CDR2 FQNEAQ.

V gene TRBV4-3 combines with J gene TRBJ2-3, with 12 bases aligning to TRBD2. The CDR3 runs to 18 residues. The ends lost 5 bases at V and 4 bases at J; junction bases unmatched: 13. Germline CDR1 is LGHNA and CDR2 is YSLEER. This chain's CDR3 is CASSLRLAGETPSDTQYF. The CDR3 region has the DNA TGCGCCAGCAGCTTACGACTAGCGGGGGAGACCCCCTCAGATACGCAGTATTTT.

The rearrangement links TRBV5-1 to TRBJ2-7; maybe TRBD2 (6 bases). Trimming shortened V by 0 bases and J by 7 bases, and 17 bases separated the two germline ends. Germline lookup yields CDR1 SGHRS and CDR2 YFSETQ. The CDR3 extends over 15 amino acids. The CDR3 DNA reads TGCGCCAGCAGCTTGGTCTCAGCGGGTGGGGGAGAGCAGTACTTC. Protein sequence: CASSLVSAGGGEQYF.

V and J are TRBV18 and TRBJ1-1, with TRBD1 matching over 11 bases. V dropped 5 bases and J dropped 3; count of bases not matched to a gene: 2. The CDR3 runs 14 residues. Per germline, CDR1 KGHSH and CDR2 LQKENI. This CDR3 is CASSKGQGDTEAFF. The CDR3 bases are TGTGCCAGCTCAAAGGGACAGGGGGACACTGAAGCTTTCTTT. Based on the CDR3 plus reference TRBV18 and TRBJ1-1, the full variable domain is NAGVMQNPRHLVRRRGQEARLRCSPMKGHSHVYWYRQLPEEGLKFMVYLQKENIIDESGMPKERFSAEFPKEGPSILRIQQVVRGDSAAYFCASSKGQGDTEAFFGQGTRLTVV.

The chain employs TRBV9 and TRBJ1-2, with D maybe TRBD1 (5 bases). Germline loops: CDR1 SGDLS, CDR2 YYNGEE. Trimming pared 4 bases from V and 4 bases from J, leaving 17 bases between. This CDR3 has 15 residues. The CDR3 here is CASSPGQGLFYGYTF. CDR3 coding DNA: TGTGCCAGCAGCCCCGGGCAGGGACTTTTCTATGGCTACACCTTC.

The chain has TRBV18 and TRBJ1-5; no firm D call. The CDR3 sequence is 14 residues long. Germline V gene sequence: CDR1 KGHSH, CDR2 LQKENI. Trimming stripped 5 bases from V and 3 bases from J, with 11 bases between. The CDR3 region has the DNA TGTGCCAGCTCATCGGGAGGAAACAATCAGCCCCAGCATTTT. Translated, it gives CASSSGGNNQPQHF.

This clone occurred a few times. This chain joins TRBV6-5 and TRBJ2-3; D unresolved. The CDR3 totals 11 residues. Looked up from germline, CDR1 is MNHEY and CDR2 is SVGAGI. Trimming cost V 6 bases and J 6 bases, with 7 bases left between them. Here the CDR3 DNA reads TGTGCCAGCAGGGTACAGGATACGCAGTATTTT. Translated, it gives CASRVQDTQYF.

The rearrangement links TRBV7-9 to TRBJ1-6; possible D gene TRBD1, 5 bases. CDR1 and CDR2 from the germline V gene are SEHNR and FQNEAQ (reference sequence). The CDR3 runs 14 residues. Between the trimmed V and J ends, which lost 2 bases and 6 bases, there was a span of 8 bases. CDR3 in DNA: TGTGCCAGCAGCTTATGGGACTTTAATTCACCCCTCCACTTT. Protein sequence: CASSLWDFNSPLHF.

The chain carries TRBV7-2 and TRBJ1-3; maybe TRBD1 (5 bases). V was clipped by 5 bases and J by 0 bases, with 14 bases between them. CDR1 SGHTA and CDR2 FQGNSA come from the germline V gene. The CDR3 is 16 amino acids. The CDR3 region has the DNA TGTGCCAGCAGCATCGGACAAAGAGGCTCTGGAAACACCATATATTTT. Translation: CASSIGQRGSGNTIYF.

The V gene is TRBV4-3, the J gene TRBJ2-1; 13 bases match TRBD2. Unmatched junction bases numbered 1, after V lost 0 bases and J lost 8 bases. The V gene's germline CDR1 is LGHNA and CDR2 YSLEER. The length of the CDR3 is 15 residues. In nucleotides, the CDR3 is TGCGCCAGCAGCCAAGATACTAGCGGGGGGGATGAGCAGTTCTTC. As protein: CASSQDTSGGDEQFF.

V and J are TRBV27 and TRBJ2-7, with TRBD1 matching over 7 bases. Germline CDR1 is MNHEY and CDR2 is SMNVEV (reference sequence). The CDR3 has 15 amino acids. V lost 8 bases, J lost 5 bases, and 15 bases stayed unmatched. The CDR3 nucleotides are TGTGCCAGCCAAGATGTAGGCACAGGGGTTCACGAGCAGTACTTC. Protein: CASQDVGTGVHEQYF.